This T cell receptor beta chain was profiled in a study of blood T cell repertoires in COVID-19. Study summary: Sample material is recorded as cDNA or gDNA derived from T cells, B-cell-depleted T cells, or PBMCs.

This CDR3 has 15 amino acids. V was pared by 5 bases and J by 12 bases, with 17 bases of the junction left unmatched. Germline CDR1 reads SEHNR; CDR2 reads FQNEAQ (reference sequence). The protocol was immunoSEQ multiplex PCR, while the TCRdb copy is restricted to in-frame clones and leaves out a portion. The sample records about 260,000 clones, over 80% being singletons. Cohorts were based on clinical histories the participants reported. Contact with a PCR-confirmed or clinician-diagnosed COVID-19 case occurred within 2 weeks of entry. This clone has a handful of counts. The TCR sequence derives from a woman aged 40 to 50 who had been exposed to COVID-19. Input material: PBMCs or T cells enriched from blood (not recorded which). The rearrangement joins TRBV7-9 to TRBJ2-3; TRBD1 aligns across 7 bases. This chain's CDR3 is CASSPPFRAGGDQYF. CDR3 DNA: TGTGCCAGCAGCCCCCCCTTCCGAGCAGGGGGAGACCAGTATTTT.